A selection of T cell receptor beta chains follows, all from one sample in a study of T-cell reconstitution after alpha-beta-depleted transplantation in children. TCRdb analysed the PCR reads with MiXCR anew, one entry per CDR3 protein. The table shows approximately 640,000 distinct CDR3 sequences, with about 15% occurring only once. Sequencing was performed on PBMCs from the stem cell graft donor, taken from the stem cell graft. Receptors were obtained from a human donor who donated a stem cell graft to a child with acute myeloid leukemia. Both conserved end residues are part of each CDR3.

j_call: TRBJ2-3; v_call: TRBV4-3; cdr3_aa: CASSQEGRPRTDTQYF
j_call: TRBJ2-1; v_call: TRBV5-1; cdr3_aa: CASSLASGRGWYNEQFF
j_call: TRBJ1-2; v_call: TRBV20-1; cdr3_aa: CSAVSGTLGYTF
j_call: TRBJ2-7; v_call: TRBV5-1; cdr3_aa: CASSLAGTGINYEQYF
j_call: TRBJ2-1; v_call: TRBV5-5; cdr3_aa: CASSFHPGQYNEQFF
j_call: TRBJ2-2; v_call: TRBV6-6; cdr3_aa: CASGLQSGELFF
j_call: TRBJ2-3; v_call: TRBV4-3; cdr3_aa: CASSQDRRLAGTDTQYF
j_call: TRBJ2-2; v_call: TRBV29-1; cdr3_aa: CSVGGLGGTGELFF
j_call: TRBJ2-5; v_call: TRBV12-5; cdr3_aa: CASGPLGQKQETQYF
j_call: TRBJ1-5; v_call: TRBV20-1; cdr3_aa: CSASRAAGNSNQPQHF
j_call: TRBJ2-5; v_call: TRBV7-2; cdr3_aa: CASSDAREEETQYF
j_call: TRBJ2-3; v_call: TRBV20-1; cdr3_aa: CSSRSGDTQYF
j_call: TRBJ2-7; v_call: TRBV29-1; cdr3_aa: CSVEVPGGLGSEQYF
j_call: TRBJ2-5; v_call: TRBV4-2; cdr3_aa: CASSLGVLAGGQETQYF
j_call: TRBJ2-2; v_call: TRBV27; cdr3_aa: CASSLTGGLYTGELFF
j_call: TRBJ1-3; v_call: TRBV5-5; cdr3_aa: CASSPRQPGNTIYF
j_call: TRBJ1-5; v_call: TRBV12-3/TRBV12-4; cdr3_aa: CASSRRGSLQPQHF
j_call: TRBJ1-2; v_call: TRBV15; cdr3_aa: CATSTGRSYGYTF
j_call: TRBJ2-3; v_call: TRBV27; cdr3_aa: CASSSGPAADTQYF
j_call: TRBJ2-1; v_call: TRBV5-1; cdr3_aa: CASSFLAGGPSSYNEQFF
j_call: TRBJ2-5; v_call: TRBV20-1; cdr3_aa: CSASLGSGGPLNTQYF
j_call: TRBJ2-3; v_call: TRBV20-1; cdr3_aa: CSARDKFPAQYF
j_call: TRBJ2-1; v_call: TRBV13; cdr3_aa: CASSFPGQGDSEQFF
j_call: TRBJ1-4; v_call: TRBV5-5; cdr3_aa: CASSLAGTEREKLFF
j_call: TRBJ2-7; v_call: TRBV20-1; cdr3_aa: CSARKGAGGRYEQYF
j_call: TRBJ2-5; v_call: TRBV20-1; cdr3_aa: CSATLRGQQETQYF
j_call: TRBJ1-5; v_call: TRBV12-3/TRBV12-4; cdr3_aa: CASSLGGTGAQPQHF
j_call: TRBJ2-1; v_call: TRBV15; cdr3_aa: CATSLRTSGGAEQFF
j_call: TRBJ2-6; v_call: TRBV7-2; cdr3_aa: CASSLTRDSGANVLTF
j_call: TRBJ1-2; v_call: TRBV29-1; cdr3_aa: CSVVTEGIGGYGYTF
j_call: TRBJ2-1; v_call: TRBV7-2; cdr3_aa: CASTPGGSLNEQFF
j_call: TRBJ2-7; v_call: TRBV30; cdr3_aa: CAWSGHGALEQYF
j_call: TRBJ2-3; v_call: TRBV12-3/TRBV12-4; cdr3_aa: CASSSPILAGDTDTQYF
j_call: TRBJ2-3; v_call: TRBV7-8; cdr3_aa: CASSLFTVQPTDTQYF
j_call: TRBJ1-1; v_call: TRBV6-2/TRBV6-3; cdr3_aa: CASSYPVNTEAFF
j_call: TRBJ2-1; v_call: TRBV30; cdr3_aa: CAWSRDEANNEQFF
j_call: TRBJ2-3; v_call: TRBV20-1; cdr3_aa: CSARDLALAGGLTDTQYF
j_call: TRBJ1-2; v_call: TRBV29-1; cdr3_aa: CTADSQPHGYTF
j_call: TRBJ2-7; v_call: TRBV5-1; cdr3_aa: CASSFGRGGYEQYF
j_call: TRBJ1-5; v_call: TRBV5-1; cdr3_aa: CASSPGEREGNQPQHF
j_call: TRBJ1-5; v_call: TRBV25-1; cdr3_aa: CASSGAAGQPQHF
j_call: TRBJ1-1; v_call: TRBV3-1; cdr3_aa: CASSYRREAFF
j_call: TRBJ1-2; v_call: TRBV5-1; cdr3_aa: CASSWDGTMDYTF
j_call: TRBJ1-5; v_call: TRBV7-2; cdr3_aa: CASSLVGGVYQPQHF
j_call: TRBJ2-3; v_call: TRBV20-1; cdr3_aa: CSAKRGYPDTQYF
j_call: TRBJ2-4; v_call: TRBV20-1; cdr3_aa: CSARSPLAKNIQYF
j_call: TRBJ2-5; v_call: TRBV20-1; cdr3_aa: CSAISRRAGVKTQYF
j_call: TRBJ2-3; v_call: TRBV5-1; cdr3_aa: CASSLVADQATDTQYF
j_call: TRBJ2-3; v_call: TRBV6-4; cdr3_aa: CASSDSGGSTDTQYF
j_call: TRBJ2-2; v_call: TRBV20-1; cdr3_aa: CSCPLDGGDTGELFF
j_call: TRBJ2-1; v_call: TRBV6-5; cdr3_aa: CASSIQDRGRNEQFF